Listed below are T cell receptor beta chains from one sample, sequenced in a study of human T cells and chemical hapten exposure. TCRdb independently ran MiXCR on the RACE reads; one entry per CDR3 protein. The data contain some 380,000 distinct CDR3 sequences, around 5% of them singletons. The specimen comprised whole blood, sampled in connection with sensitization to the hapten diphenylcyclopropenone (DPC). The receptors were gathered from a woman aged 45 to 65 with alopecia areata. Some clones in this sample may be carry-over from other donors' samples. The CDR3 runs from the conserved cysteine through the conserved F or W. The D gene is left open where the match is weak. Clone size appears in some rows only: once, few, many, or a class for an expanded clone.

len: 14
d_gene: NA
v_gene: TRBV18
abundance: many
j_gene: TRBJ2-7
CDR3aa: CASSPQRASYEQYF
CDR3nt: TGTGCCAGCTCCCCCCAGCGGGCCTCCTACGAGCAGTACTTC

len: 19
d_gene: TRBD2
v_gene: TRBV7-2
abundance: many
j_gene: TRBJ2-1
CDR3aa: CASSPPGVGLAGGKDEQFF
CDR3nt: TGTGCCAGCAGCCCACCCGGTGTGGGGCTAGCGGGAGGGAAGGATGAGCAGTTCTTC

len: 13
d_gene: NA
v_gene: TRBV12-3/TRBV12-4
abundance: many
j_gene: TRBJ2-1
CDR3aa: CASGDKRGGEQFF
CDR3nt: TGTGCCAGCGGGGACAAACGGGGAGGTGAGCAGTTCTTC

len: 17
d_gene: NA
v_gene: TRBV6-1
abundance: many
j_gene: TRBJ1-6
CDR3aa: CASSEVGGSSYNSPLHF
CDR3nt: TGTGCCAGCAGTGAAGTGGGTGGTAGCTCCTATAATTCACCCCTCCACTTT

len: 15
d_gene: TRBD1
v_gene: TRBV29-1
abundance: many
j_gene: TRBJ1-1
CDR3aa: CSVETARDRNTEAFF
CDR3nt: TGCAGCGTTGAAACCGCCCGGGACAGGAACACTGAAGCTTTCTTT

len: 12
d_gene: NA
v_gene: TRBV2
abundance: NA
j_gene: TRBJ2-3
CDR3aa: CASSETKDTQYF
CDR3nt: TGTGCCAGCAGTGAAACAAAAGATACGCAGTATTTT

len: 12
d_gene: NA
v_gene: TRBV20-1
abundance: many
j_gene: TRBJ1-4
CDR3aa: CSAPPRGEKLFF
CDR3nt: TGCAGTGCTCCTCCTAGAGGGGAAAAACTGTTTTTT

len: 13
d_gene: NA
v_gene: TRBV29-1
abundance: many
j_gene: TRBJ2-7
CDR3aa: CSVGQSGSYEQYF
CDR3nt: TGCAGCGTTGGTCAGAGCGGCTCCTACGAGCAGTACTTC

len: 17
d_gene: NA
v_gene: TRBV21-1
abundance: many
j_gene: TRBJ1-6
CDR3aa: CASSRTWPGQDNSPLHF
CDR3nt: TGTGCCAGCAGCAGGACGTGGCCGGGACAGGATAATTCACCCCTCCACTTT

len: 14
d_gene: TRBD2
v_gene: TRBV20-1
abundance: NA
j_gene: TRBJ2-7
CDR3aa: CSAPREASGYEQYF
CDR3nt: TGCAGTGCACCGAGGGAGGCTAGCGGCTACGAGCAGTACTTC

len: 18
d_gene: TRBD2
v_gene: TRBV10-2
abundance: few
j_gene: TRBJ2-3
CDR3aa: CAIASGRVEGSRTDTQYF
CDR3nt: TGCGCCATTGCTAGCGGGAGGGTGGAGGGGTCTCGCACAGATACGCAGTATTTT

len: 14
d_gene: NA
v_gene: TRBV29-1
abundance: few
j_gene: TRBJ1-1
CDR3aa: CSVAGLQMGTEAFF
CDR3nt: TGCAGCGTTGCGGGCCTTCAGATGGGCACTGAAGCTTTCTTT

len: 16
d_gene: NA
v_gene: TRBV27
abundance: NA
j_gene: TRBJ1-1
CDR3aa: CASSFLRQAPNTEAFF
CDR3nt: TGTGCCAGCAGTTTTTTACGCCAGGCCCCGAACACTGAAGCTTTCTTT

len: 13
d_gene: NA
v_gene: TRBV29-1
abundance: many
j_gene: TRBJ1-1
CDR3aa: CSVVDQGRAEAFF
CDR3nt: TGCAGCGTTGTGGACCAGGGAAGGGCTGAAGCTTTCTTT

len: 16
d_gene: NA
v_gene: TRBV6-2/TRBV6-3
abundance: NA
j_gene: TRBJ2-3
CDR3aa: CASSYPGGASTDTQYF
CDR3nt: TGTGCCAGCAGTTACCCTGGGGGGGCCTCGACAGATACGCAGTATTTT

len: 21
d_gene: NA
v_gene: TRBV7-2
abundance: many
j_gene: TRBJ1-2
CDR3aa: CASSLSVSGADMRGQVRGYTF
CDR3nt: TGTGCCAGCAGCTTATCGGTTTCAGGGGCCGATATGCGGGGACAAGTGAGAGGCTACACCTTC

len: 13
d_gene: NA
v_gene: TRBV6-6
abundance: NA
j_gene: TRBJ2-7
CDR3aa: CASKGPQSYEQYF
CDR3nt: TGTGCCAGCAAGGGGCCACAGTCCTACGAGCAGTACTTC

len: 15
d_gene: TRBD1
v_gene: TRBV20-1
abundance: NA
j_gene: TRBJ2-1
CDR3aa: CSARRDSSSYNEQFF
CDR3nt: TGCAGTGCTAGGAGGGACAGCAGCTCCTACAATGAGCAGTTCTTC

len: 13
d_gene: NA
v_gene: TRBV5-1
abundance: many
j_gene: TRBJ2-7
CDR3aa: CASSSDNNYEQYF
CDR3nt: TGCGCCAGCAGCTCCGACAACAACTACGAGCAGTACTTC

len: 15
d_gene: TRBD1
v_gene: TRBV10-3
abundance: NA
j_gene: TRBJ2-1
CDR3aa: CAISGTGEDSARQFF
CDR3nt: TGTGCCATCAGTGGGACAGGGGAGGACTCCGCACGGCAGTTCTTC

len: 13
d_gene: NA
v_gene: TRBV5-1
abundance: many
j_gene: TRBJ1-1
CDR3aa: CASSLGWDTEAFF
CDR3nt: TGCGCCAGCAGCTTGGGGTGGGACACTGAAGCTTTCTTT

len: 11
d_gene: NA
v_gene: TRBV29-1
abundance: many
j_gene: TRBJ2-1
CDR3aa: CSVVRREWQFF
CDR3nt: TGCAGCGTTGTTCGGAGGGAATGGCAGTTCTTC

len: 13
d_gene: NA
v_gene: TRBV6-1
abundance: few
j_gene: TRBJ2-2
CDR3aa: CASSEGRTGELFF
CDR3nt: TGTGCCAGCAGTGAAGGCAGGACCGGGGAGCTGTTTTTT

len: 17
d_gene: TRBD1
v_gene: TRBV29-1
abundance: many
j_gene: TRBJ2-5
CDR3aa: CSVERNKGQGDEETQYF
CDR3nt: TGCAGCGTTGAGAGGAACAAGGGACAGGGGGACGAGGAGACCCAGTACTTC

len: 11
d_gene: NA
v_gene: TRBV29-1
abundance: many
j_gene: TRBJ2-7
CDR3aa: CSVEDSRGLYF
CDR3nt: TGCAGCGTTGAAGACTCCCGGGGTTTGTACTTC

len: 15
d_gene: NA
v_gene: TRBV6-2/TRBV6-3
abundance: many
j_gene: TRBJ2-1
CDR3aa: CASSGPRVPDNEQFF
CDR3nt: TGTGCCAGCAGTGGACCCCGGGTCCCCGACAATGAGCAGTTCTTC

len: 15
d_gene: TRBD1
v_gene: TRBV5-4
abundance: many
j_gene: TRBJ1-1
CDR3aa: CASSLGGGVDTEAFF
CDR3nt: TGTGCCAGCAGCTTGGGAGGGGGCGTCGACACTGAAGCTTTCTTT

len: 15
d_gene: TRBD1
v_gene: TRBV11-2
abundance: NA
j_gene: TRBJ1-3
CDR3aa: CASSRTGSSGNTIYF
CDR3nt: TGTGCCAGCAGCCGGACAGGTAGCTCTGGAAACACCATATATTTT

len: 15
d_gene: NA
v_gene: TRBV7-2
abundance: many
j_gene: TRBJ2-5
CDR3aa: CASSLEEGRAETQYF
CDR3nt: TGTGCCAGCAGCTTAGAGGAGGGCAGGGCAGAGACCCAGTACTTC

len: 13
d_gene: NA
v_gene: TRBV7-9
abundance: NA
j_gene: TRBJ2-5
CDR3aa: CASSLGGFETQYF
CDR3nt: TGTGCCAGCAGCTTGGGGGGTTTCGAGACCCAGTACTTC

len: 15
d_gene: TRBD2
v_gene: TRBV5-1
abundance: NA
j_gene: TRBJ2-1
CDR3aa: CANSWSGTSNIEQFF
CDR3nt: TGCGCCAACAGCTGGTCCGGGACTAGCAACATTGAGCAGTTCTTC

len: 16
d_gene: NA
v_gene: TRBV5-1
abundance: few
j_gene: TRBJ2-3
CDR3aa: CASSLVGTTSTDTQYF
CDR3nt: TGCGCCAGCAGCTTGGTGGGGACCACCTCCACAGATACGCAGTATTTT

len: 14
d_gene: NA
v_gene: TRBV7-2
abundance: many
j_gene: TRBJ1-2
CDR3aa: CASSLGGHDYGYTF
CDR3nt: TGTGCCAGCAGCTTAGGGGGGCATGACTATGGCTACACCTTC

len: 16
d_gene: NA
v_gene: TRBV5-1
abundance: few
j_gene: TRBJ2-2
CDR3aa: CASRLSPTGNTGELFF
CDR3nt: TGCGCCAGCAGACTAAGCCCGACAGGAAACACCGGGGAGCTGTTTTTT

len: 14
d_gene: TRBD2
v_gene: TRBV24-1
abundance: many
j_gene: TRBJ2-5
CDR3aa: CATGTSGLQETQYF
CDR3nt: TGTGCCACGGGGACTAGCGGCCTCCAAGAGACCCAGTACTTC

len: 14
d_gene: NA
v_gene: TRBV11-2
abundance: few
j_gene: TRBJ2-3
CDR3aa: CASSSLIGADTQYF
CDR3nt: TGTGCCAGCAGCTCCCTAATAGGCGCAGATACGCAGTATTTT

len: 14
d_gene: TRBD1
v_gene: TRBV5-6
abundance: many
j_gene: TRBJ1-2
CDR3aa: CASRMTGEFGGYTF
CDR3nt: TGTGCCAGCCGAATGACAGGGGAGTTCGGTGGCTACACCTTC

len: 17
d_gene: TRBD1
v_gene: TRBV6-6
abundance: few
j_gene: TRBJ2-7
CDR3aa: CASSYLLGTGLSYEQYF
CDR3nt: TGTGCCAGCAGTTACCTTCTAGGGACAGGGCTCTCCTACGAGCAGTACTTC

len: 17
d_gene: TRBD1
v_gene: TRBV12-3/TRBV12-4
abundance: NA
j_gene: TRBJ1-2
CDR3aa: CASSLTSRGYVGYGYTF
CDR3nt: TGTGCCAGCAGTTTAACCAGCAGGGGGTATGTTGGCTATGGCTACACCTTC

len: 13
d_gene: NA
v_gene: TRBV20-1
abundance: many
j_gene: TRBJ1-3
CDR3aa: CSATHSSGNTIYF
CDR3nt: TGCAGTGCCACCCACAGCTCTGGAAACACCATATATTTT

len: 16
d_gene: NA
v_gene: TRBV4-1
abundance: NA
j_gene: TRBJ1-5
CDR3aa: CASSPGAGSHNQPQHF
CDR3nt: TGCGCCAGCAGCCCAGGGGCAGGGAGCCACAATCAGCCCCAGCATTTT

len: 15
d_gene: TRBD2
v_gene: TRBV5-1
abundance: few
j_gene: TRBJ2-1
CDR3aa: CASNNLAGMSEEQFF
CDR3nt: TGCGCCAGCAATAACCTAGCGGGTATGTCTGAGGAGCAGTTCTTC

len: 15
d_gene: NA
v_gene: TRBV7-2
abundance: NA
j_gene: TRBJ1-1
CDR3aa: CASSLSGRGSTEAFF
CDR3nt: TGTGCCAGCAGCTTATCAGGGCGGGGGAGCACTGAAGCTTTCTTT

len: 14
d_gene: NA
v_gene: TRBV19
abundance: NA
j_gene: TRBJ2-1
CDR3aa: CASSYAVRSNEQFF
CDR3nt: TGTGCCAGTAGTTACGCGGTGCGGTCCAATGAGCAGTTCTTC

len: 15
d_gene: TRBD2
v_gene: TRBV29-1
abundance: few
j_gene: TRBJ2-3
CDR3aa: CSVATSGFSTDTQYF
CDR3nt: TGCAGCGTGGCGACTAGCGGGTTTAGCACAGATACGCAGTATTTT